The clone carrying this T cell receptor (beta chain) is a singleton in its sample. As yet, its antigen is unknown. The sample comes from a study of lymphopenia after photon versus proton radiotherapy. Study-level points and caveats: A bigger post-nadir fall in TCR diversity correlated inversely with survival time in deceased patients. Survival link was tested only in deceased patients; proton benefit remains a possibility. Oligoclonal CD8+ Temra expansion after nadir drove photon patients' diversity drop. Proton therapy kept repertoires fairly stable, unlike photons, which gained effector/memory cells.

Generated by immunoSEQ multiplex PCR, the TCRdb table keeps only in-frame clones and is missing some. The sample carries 67,000 or so clones, around 87% recorded once. V lost 0 bases and J 3 bases, leaving 6 bases between the germline ends. From germline, CDR1 is MNHEY and CDR2 SVGAGI. The length of the CDR3 is 13 residues. Sequenced material: peripheral blood, taken from a patient treated with proton-based radiotherapy. The clonotype originates from an older man with esophageal cancer. The V call is TRBV6-5, the J call TRBJ2-7; D unresolved. The CDR3 region is CASSYSGHYEQYF. In DNA form, the CDR3 reads TGTGCCAGCAGTTACTCGGGCCACTACGAGCAGTACTTC.